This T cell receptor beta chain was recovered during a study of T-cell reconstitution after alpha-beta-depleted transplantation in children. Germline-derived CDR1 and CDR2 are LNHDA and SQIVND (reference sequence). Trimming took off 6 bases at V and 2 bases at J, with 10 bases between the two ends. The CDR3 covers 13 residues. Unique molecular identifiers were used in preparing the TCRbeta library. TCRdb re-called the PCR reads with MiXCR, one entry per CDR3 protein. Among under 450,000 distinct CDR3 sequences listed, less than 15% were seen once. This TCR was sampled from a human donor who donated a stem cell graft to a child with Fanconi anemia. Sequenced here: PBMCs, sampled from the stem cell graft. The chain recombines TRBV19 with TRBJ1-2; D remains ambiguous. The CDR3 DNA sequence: TGTGCCAGTAGAATTGGCGCCAACTATGGCTACACCTTC. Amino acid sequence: CASRIGANYGYTF. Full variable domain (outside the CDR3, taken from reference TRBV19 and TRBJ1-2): DGGITQSPKYLFRKEGQNVTLSCEQNLNHDAMYWYRQDPGQGLRLIYYSQIVNDFQKGDIAEGYSVSREKKESFPLTVTSAQKNPTAFYLCASRIGANYGYTFGSGTRLTVV.